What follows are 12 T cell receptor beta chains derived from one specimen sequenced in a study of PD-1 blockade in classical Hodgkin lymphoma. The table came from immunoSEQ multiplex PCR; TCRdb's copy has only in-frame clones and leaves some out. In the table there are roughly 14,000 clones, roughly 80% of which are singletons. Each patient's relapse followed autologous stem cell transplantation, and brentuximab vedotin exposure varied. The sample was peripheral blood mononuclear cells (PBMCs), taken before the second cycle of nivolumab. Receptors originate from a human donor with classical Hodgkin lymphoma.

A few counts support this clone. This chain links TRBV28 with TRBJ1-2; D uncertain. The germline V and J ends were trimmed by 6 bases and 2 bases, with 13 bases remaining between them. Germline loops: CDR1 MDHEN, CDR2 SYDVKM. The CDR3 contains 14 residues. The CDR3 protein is CASRTEGRNYGYTF. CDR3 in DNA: TGTGCCAGCAGGACGGAGGGCCGGAACTATGGCTACACCTTC.

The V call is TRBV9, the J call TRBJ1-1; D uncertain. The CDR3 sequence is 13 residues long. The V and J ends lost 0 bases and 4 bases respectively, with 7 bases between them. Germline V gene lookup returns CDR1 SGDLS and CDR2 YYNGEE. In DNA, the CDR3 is TGTGCCAGCAGCGTAGTTGGGAGCACTGAAGCTTTCTTT. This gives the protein CASSVVGSTEAFF.

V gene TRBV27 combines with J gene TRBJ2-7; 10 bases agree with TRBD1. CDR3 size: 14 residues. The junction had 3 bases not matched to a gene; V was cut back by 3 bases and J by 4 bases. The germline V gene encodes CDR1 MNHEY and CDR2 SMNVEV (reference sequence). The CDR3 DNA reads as TGTGCCAGCAGTTTTGGGACAGGGGTTTACGAGCAGTACTTC. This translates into CASSFGTGVYEQYF.

The CDR3 nucleotides read TGCGCCAGCATGGCAGAGAACACAGATACGCAGTATTTT. Protein: CASMAENTDTQYF. V and J are TRBV5-1 and TRBJ2-3; D gene ambiguous. The V and J ends lost 6 bases and 2 bases respectively, with 10 bases between them. Per germline, CDR1 SGHRS and CDR2 YFSETQ. This CDR3 region has 13 residues. Combining the CDR3 with reference TRBV5-1 and TRBJ2-3 gives the whole variable domain KAGVTQTPRYLIKTRGQQVTLSCSPISGHRSVSWYQQTPGQGLQFLFEYFSETQRNKGNFPGRFSGRQFSNSRSEMNVSTLELGDSALYLCASMAENTDTQYFGPGTRLTVL.

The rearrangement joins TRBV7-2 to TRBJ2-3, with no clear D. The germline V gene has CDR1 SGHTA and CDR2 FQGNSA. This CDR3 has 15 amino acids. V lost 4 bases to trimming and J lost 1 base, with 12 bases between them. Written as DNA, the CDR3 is TGTGCCAGCAGCTACTGGGGATCGGGCACAGATACGCAGTATTTT. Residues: CASSYWGSGTDTQYF.

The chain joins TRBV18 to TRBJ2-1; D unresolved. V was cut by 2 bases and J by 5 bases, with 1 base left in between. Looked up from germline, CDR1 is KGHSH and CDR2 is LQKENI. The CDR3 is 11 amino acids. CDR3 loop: CASSPNNEQFF. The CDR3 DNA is TGTGCCAGCTCACCAAACAATGAGCAGTTCTTC.

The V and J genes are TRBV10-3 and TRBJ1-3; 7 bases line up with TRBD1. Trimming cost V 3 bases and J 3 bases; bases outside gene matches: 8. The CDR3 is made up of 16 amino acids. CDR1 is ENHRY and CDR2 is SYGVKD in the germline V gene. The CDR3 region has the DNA TGTGCCATCAGTGATGGTGGACAGGTGATTGGAAACACCATATATTTT. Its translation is CAISDGGQVIGNTIYF.

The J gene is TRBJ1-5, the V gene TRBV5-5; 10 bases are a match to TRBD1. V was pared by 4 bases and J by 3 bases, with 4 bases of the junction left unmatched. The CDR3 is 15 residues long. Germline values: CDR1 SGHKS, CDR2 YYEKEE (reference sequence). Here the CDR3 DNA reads TGTGCCAGCAGCCGGACAGGGGGGTACAATCAGCCCCAGCATTTT. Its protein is CASSRTGGYNQPQHF.

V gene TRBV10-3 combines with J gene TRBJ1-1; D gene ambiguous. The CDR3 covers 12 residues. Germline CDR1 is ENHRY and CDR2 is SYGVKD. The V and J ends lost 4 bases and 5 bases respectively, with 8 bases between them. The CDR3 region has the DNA TGTGCCATCAGTGGAGGGAAGACTGAAGCTTTCTTT. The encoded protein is CAISGGKTEAFF.

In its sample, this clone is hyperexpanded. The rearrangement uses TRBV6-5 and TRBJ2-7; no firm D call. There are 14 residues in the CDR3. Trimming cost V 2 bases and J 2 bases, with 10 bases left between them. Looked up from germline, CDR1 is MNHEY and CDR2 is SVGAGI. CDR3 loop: CASSYNGKTYEQYF. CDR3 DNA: TGTGCCAGCAGTTACAATGGCAAGACCTACGAGCAGTACTTC.

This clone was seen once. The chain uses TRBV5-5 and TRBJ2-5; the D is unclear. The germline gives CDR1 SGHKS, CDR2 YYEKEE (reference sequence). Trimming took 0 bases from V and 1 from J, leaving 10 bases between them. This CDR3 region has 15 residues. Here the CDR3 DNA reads TGTGCCAGCAGCTTGGGCCCCGGTTTCCAAGAGACCCAGTACTTC. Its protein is CASSLGPGFQETQYF. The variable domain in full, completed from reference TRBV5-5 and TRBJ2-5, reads DAGVTQSPTHLIKTRGQQVTLRCSPISGHKSVSWYQQVLGQGPQFIFQYYEKEERGRGNFPDRFSARQFPNYSSELNVNALLLGDSALYLCASSLGPGFQETQYFGPGTRLLVL.

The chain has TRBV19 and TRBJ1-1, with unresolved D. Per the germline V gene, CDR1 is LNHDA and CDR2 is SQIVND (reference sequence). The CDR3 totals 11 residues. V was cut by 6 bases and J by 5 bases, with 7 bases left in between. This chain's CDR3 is CASRRGTEAFF. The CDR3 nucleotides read TGTGCCAGTAGAAGAGGGACTGAAGCTTTCTTT.